A single T cell receptor (beta chain) is shown here with its context. Profiled with immunoSEQ multiplex PCR; TCRdb holds only in-frame clones, not every one. Of 100,000 to 150,000 clones listed, about 88% were seen once; the top ten hold about 2.6%. The data were obtained in a study of blood T cell repertoires in COVID-19. On the study more broadly: The samples span acute and convalescent COVID-19 from the United States, Italy and Spain. T cells, B-cell-depleted T cells, or PBMCs provided the cDNA or gDNA that served as material.

The study drew participants aged 18 to 89 years from approximately 25 US areas. The trim removed 4 bases at V and 4 bases at J, leaving 8 bases unmatched. The germline V gene has CDR1 SGHNT and CDR2 YYREEE (reference sequence). This CDR3 has 15 residues. The rearrangement joins TRBV5-4 to TRBJ2-1; 7 bases are a match to TRBD2. This TCR was recovered from a middle-aged man with acute COVID-19. Sequencing was performed on PBMCs or T cells enriched from blood (not recorded which). CDR3 nucleotides: TGTGCCAGCAGCGGTGGCGGTAGCGGGTACAATGAGCAGTTCTTC. This translates into CASSGGGSGYNEQFF.